What follows are 5 T cell receptor beta chains derived from one specimen sequenced in a study of T cells after yellow fever vaccination. Via MiXCR, TCRdb re-called the 5' RACE reads, giving one row per CDR3 protein. The data contain 200,000 to 250,000 distinct CDR3 sequences, approximately 3% of them singletons. The sequencing used CD4+ T cells sorted from PBMCs, collected 10 days after the yellow fever booster vaccination. Receptors originate from a man between 18 and 35 years old who received the YFV17D yellow fever vaccine.

This clonotype was counted many times. The chain has TRBV12-3 or TRBV12-4 and TRBJ2-1; a possible D gene is TRBD1 (6 bases). V was trimmed by 5 bases and J by 8 bases, leaving 19 bases between them. This CDR3 contains 15 residues. CDR3 region: CASSVIPGHSYEQFF. The DNA of the CDR3 is TGTGCCAGCAGTGTGATACCGGGACACTCCTATGAGCAGTTCTTC.

In its sample, this clonotype was seen many times. The chain uses TRBV20-1 and TRBJ2-7; 13 bases map to TRBD2. CDR3 length equals 15 residues. Trimming at V came to 1 base and at J to 6 bases, leaving 6 bases not matched to a gene. Germline V gene data show CDR1 as DFQATT and CDR2 as SNEGSKA (reference sequence). The CDR3 DNA sequence: TGCAGTGCTAGAGTGGGACTAGCGGGGCTCCTCGAGCAGTACTTC. This gives the protein CSARVGLAGLLEQYF.

The sample holds a few counts of this clonotype. The CDR3 coding sequence is TGTGCCAGCAGTCCATACTCTGGAAACACCATATATTTT. It yields the protein CASSPYSGNTIYF. The rearrangement links TRBV12-3 or TRBV12-4 to TRBJ1-3; D gene unclear. The germline V and J ends were trimmed by 5 bases and 0 bases, with 5 bases remaining between them. The CDR3 is made up of 13 amino acids.

This chain connects TRBV20-1 to TRBJ2-2; D is perhaps TRBD2 (6 bases). V was trimmed by 2 bases and J by 0 bases, leaving 10 bases between them. Germline lookup yields CDR1 DFQATT and CDR2 SNEGSKA (reference sequence). The CDR3 sequence is 15 residues long. The CDR3 sequence: CSARSGGTNTGELFF. Written as DNA, the CDR3 is TGCAGTGCTAGATCCGGCGGGACGAACACCGGGGAGCTGTTTTTT.

The rearrangement joins TRBV5-1 to TRBJ1-4, with D possibly matching TRBD1 (6 bases). Trimming removed 4 bases from V and 7 bases from J, with 17 bases in between. The CDR3 has 15 residues. Germline V gene data show CDR1 as SGHRS and CDR2 as YFSETQ. The CDR3 here is CASSNPGRQAEKLFF. The CDR3, as DNA: TGCGCCAGCAGCAACCCCGGGCGACAGGCTGAAAAACTGTTTTTT.